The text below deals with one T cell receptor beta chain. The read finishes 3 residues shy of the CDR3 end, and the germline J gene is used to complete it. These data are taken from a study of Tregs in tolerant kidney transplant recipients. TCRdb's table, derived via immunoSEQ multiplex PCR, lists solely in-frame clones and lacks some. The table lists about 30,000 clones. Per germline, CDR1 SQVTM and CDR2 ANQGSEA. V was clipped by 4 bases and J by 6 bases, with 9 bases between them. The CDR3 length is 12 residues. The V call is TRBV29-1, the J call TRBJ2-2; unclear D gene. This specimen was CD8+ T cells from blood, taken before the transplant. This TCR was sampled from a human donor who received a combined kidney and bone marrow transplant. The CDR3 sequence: CSVAMAAGELFF. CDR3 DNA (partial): TGCAGCGTTGCCATGGCGGCCGGGGAG.